This T cell receptor beta chain derives from a study of spatial heterogeneity in lung cancer. Findings and limits, study-wide: Expanded alpha and beta TCR counts within tumors tracked tumor mutation counts.

The time point denotes: sample taken at primary tumor resection. Whole RNA obtained from tumor, nontumor lung or frozen PBMC underwent sequencing without sorting. This clonotype is labeled as medium-sized. Its antigen is not identified. TCR cDNA molecules each had a unique molecular identifier. One entry per CDR3 protein, called by TCRdb with MiXCR from the 5' RACE reads. The data show over 3,000 distinct CDR3 sequences, over 9% seen once. Sequencing used lung tumor tissue, obtained at surgery. The sequence came from a female donor with early-stage non-small cell lung cancer.

The CDR3 region has the DNA TGTGCCAGCAGCTTAGCGAGAAGGAGTAATGAGCAGTTCTTC. Translating gives CASSLARRSNEQFF. The J gene is TRBJ2-1, the V gene TRBV7-8, with D unclear. Per the germline V gene, CDR1 is SGHVS and CDR2 is FQNEAQ. The CDR3 extends over 14 amino acids. V dropped 0 bases and J dropped 7 bases, with 10 bases sitting between them.